This entry is about one TCR beta chain. The data were produced by immunoSEQ multiplex PCR, yet TCRdb's version contains in-frame clones alone and is incomplete. The sample lists some 130,000 clones, around 86% occurring once. Germline V gene lookup returns CDR1 SGDLS and CDR2 YYNGEE. V gave up 4 bases and J gave up 2 bases, with 6 bases separating them. CDR3 size: 12 residues. The sample belongs to a study of blood T cell repertoires in COVID-19. Overall study context: Sample material is recorded as cDNA or gDNA derived from T cells, B-cell-depleted T cells, or PBMCs.

The sequence was collected from a woman in her sixties or seventies with active or convalescent COVID-19. The chain is built from TRBV9 and TRBJ2-5; D is ambiguous. Sample: peripheral blood. CDR3 amino acids: CASSNNQETQYF. CDR3 DNA sequence: TGTGCCAGCAGCAACAATCAAGAGACCCAGTACTTC.